This TCR beta chain was captured in a study of shared clonotypes between healthy human individuals. The V gene end was trimmed by 5 bases and the J gene end by 4 bases; junction bases not matched to a gene: 8. CDR1 is SGHTA and CDR2 is FQGNSA in the germline V gene. The CDR3 is made up of 16 amino acids. Clones were read by immunoSEQ multiplex PCR, and TCRdb kept only the in-frame ones, dropping some. The table includes about 2.4 million clones, over 85% detected once. This receptor was obtained from a man aged 18 to 29 in good health. Some clones in this sample may be carry-over from other donors' samples. The sequenced material came from naive CD4+ T cells from PBMCs. As for subset: CD45RA+ positively selected. The chain has TRBV7-2 and TRBJ2-5; the match to TRBD2 covers 12 bases. CDR3 protein: CASSNTRLAGVETQYF. The CDR3 DNA follows: TGTGCCAGCAGCAACACCCGACTAGCGGGAGTAGAGACCCAGTACTTC.